The 18 T cell receptor beta chains listed next were all sequenced from one sample in a study of shared clonotypes between healthy human individuals. Clones were read by immunoSEQ multiplex PCR, and TCRdb kept only the in-frame ones, dropping some. The table has roughly 1,600,000 clones, about 98.5% seen once; the top ten hold roughly 0.35%. The sequencing sample was made of naive CD4+ T cells sorted from blood. The subset is: CD45RA+ positively selected. The receptors originated from a man aged 30-40 years in good health.

The rearrangement links TRBV21-1 to TRBJ2-2; the table gives TRBD1 as D, unverified against the DNA. TRBV21-1 is designated a pseudogene. The CDR3 runs to 15 residues. The CDR3 nucleotides read TGTGCCAGCAGCAAAGGGGCAGGGGTCACCGGGGAGCTGTTTTTT. Protein sequence: CASSKGAGVTGELFF.

The chain uses TRBV18 and TRBJ2-1; no clear D. The CDR3 sequence is 13 residues long. With 8 bases removed from V and 0 bases from J, the gap between germline ends came to 8 bases. Germline lookup yields CDR1 KGHSH and CDR2 LQKENI. The CDR3, as DNA: TGTGCCAGCCGAAGAGACTCCTACAATGAGCAGTTCTTC. Protein product: CASRRDSYNEQFF.

The chain links TRBV5-1 to TRBJ2-1; the D gene is possibly TRBD2 (6 bases). Germline V CDR1 and CDR2: SGHRS, YFSETQ. CDR3 size: 14 residues. The germline V and J ends were trimmed by 7 bases and 7 bases, with 18 bases remaining between them. The CDR3 region is CASYKSGEGNEQFF. In nucleotides, the CDR3 is TGCGCCAGCTACAAGTCGGGAGAGGGTAATGAGCAGTTCTTC.

Only one count was recorded for this clone. The genes are TRBV7-9 and TRBJ2-1, with 7 bases identical to TRBD2. The V gene end was trimmed by 4 bases and the J gene end by 15 bases; junction bases not matched to a gene: 12. From germline, CDR1 is SEHNR and CDR2 FQNEAQ (reference sequence). CDR3 size: 13 residues. The CDR3 is CASSSKTWDYPFF. DNA of the CDR3: TGTGCCAGCAGCTCAAAAACTTGGGACTATCCGTTCTTC.

V and J are TRBV4-1 and TRBJ2-7, with D perhaps given as TRBD1 or TRBD2 (5 bases each). CDR1 and CDR2 (germline): MGHRA, YSYEKL. CDR3 length: 16 amino acids. Trimming removed 0 bases at V and 5 bases at J, with 17 bases between. CDR3 sequence reads: CASSQEGTRARDEQYF. DNA for the CDR3: TGCGCCAGCAGCCAAGAGGGGACCAGGGCGCGGGACGAGCAGTACTTC.

The rearrangement links TRBV12-5 to TRBJ1-1, with D perhaps TRBD1 (5 bases). This CDR3 is 12 amino acids long. V was cut by 8 bases and J by 0 bases, with 7 bases left in between. Germline CDR1 and CDR2: LGHNT and FRNRAP. Here the CDR3 reads CASRDLNTEAFF. The CDR3 DNA is TGTGCTAGTCGGGACTTGAACACTGAAGCTTTCTTT.

For this clone: The sample has other DNA sequences that encode this CDR3 too. This chain links TRBV2 with TRBJ2-7; the D gene is possibly TRBD1 (6 bases). Looked up from germline, CDR1 is SNHLY and CDR2 is FYNNEI. The CDR3 contains 12 residues. Trimming removed 6 bases from V and 1 base from J, with 7 bases in between. DNA for the CDR3: TGTGCCAGCAGGCAGGGGTCCTACGAGCAGTACTTC. This sequence encodes CASRQGSYEQYF.

This rearrangement joins TRBV2 to TRBJ2-2; tentative D call: TRBD1 (6 bases). There are 15 residues in the CDR3. Trimming took off 6 bases at V and 7 bases at J, with 18 bases between the two ends. CDR1 and CDR2 (germline): SNHLY, FYNNEI. This chain's CDR3 is CASREDSHRGGELFF. The CDR3 region has the DNA TGTGCCAGCAGGGAGGACAGCCATCGAGGCGGGGAGCTGTTTTTT.

This chain uses TRBV6-5 with TRBJ2-7; 7 bases match TRBD1. Germline-derived CDR1 and CDR2 are MNHEY and SVGAGI. Trimming removed 3 bases from V and 3 bases from J; junction bases left unmatched: 5. CDR3 length: 14 amino acids. CDR3 protein: CASSYGTVGYEQYF. CDR3 sequence (DNA): TGTGCCAGCAGTTATGGGACAGTAGGCTACGAGCAGTACTTC.

Only one count was recorded for this clone. The genes are TRBV10-2 and TRBJ2-7; D possibly matches TRBD1 or TRBD2 (6 bases each). CDR1 and CDR2 (germline): WSHSY, SAAADI. Between the trimmed V and J ends, which lost 7 bases and 2 bases, there was a span of 12 bases. This CDR3 contains 13 residues. The CDR3 sequence is CASKRGRAYEQYF. CDR3 DNA sequence: TGCGCCAGCAAACGGGGGCGAGCCTACGAGCAGTACTTC.

This clone is a singleton in its sample. The chain employs TRBV11-2 and TRBJ2-6, with unresolved D. V lost 1 base to trimming and J lost 0 bases, with 13 bases between them. From germline, CDR1 is SGHAT and CDR2 FQNNGV. The CDR3 extends over 18 amino acids. The CDR3 coding sequence is TGTGCCAGCAGCTTAGCCGCTGGAAGGGCCTCTGGGGCCAACGTCCTGACTTTC. It encodes CASSLAAGRASGANVLTF.

The rearrangement joins TRBV27 to TRBJ2-7; D may be TRBD1 or TRBD2 (5 bases each). In germline, CDR1 is MNHEY, CDR2 SMNVEV (reference sequence). Trimming shortened V by 6 bases and J by 3 bases, and 15 bases separated the two germline ends. This CDR3 has 14 residues. The CDR3 bases are TGTGCCAGCAGCCACGACAGACTATACTACGAGCAGTACTTC. This sequence encodes CASSHDRLYYEQYF.

A word on this clone: The sample holds other DNA sequences that translate to the same CDR3. The gene calls are TRBV5-6 and TRBJ2-1, with TRBD2 matching over 7 bases. Per the germline V gene, CDR1 is SGHDT and CDR2 is YYEEEE. The CDR3 totals 15 residues. The J segment lost 4 bases and the V segment lost 0 bases, leaving 4 bases of the junction unmatched. This CDR3 is CASSLGLAPYNEQFF. The CDR3 DNA reads as TGTGCCAGCAGCTTGGGACTAGCACCTTACAATGAGCAGTTCTTC.

This chain connects TRBV6-5 to TRBJ2-1; TRBD1 aligns across 9 bases. This CDR3 comprises 14 residues. Germline CDR1 is MNHEY and CDR2 is SVGAGI. The junction had 7 bases not matched to a gene; V was cut back by 6 bases and J by 7 bases. The CDR3 DNA reads as TGTGCCAGCAGGCCCGGACAGGGGAATAATGAGCAGTTCTTC. Translation gives CASRPGQGNNEQFF.

The V call is TRBV10-3, the J call TRBJ2-1; D possibly corresponds to TRBD1 (6 bases). This CDR3 has 12 residues. Germline loops: CDR1 ENHRY, CDR2 SYGVKD. Trimming took 0 bases from V and 14 from J, leaving 11 bases between them. CDR3 loop: CAISESLRGEFF. The CDR3 DNA is TGTGCCATCAGTGAGTCTCTCAGGGGAGAGTTCTTC.

The chain uses TRBV7-2 and TRBJ2-1; D perhaps matches TRBD1 (6 bases). V was trimmed by 1 base and J by 4 bases, leaving 11 bases between them. Per the germline V gene, CDR1 is SGHTA and CDR2 is FQGNSA. The CDR3 length is 15 residues. The CDR3 coding sequence is TGTGCCAGCAGCTTAGTTGGACAGCAATACAATGAGCAGTTCTTC. Translated, it gives CASSLVGQQYNEQFF.

V is TRBV6-1 and J is TRBJ2-7; D might be TRBD2 (5 bases). Germline values: CDR1 MNHNS, CDR2 SASEGT. Trimming took 7 bases from V and 0 from J, leaving 10 bases between them. The CDR3 loop spans 13 amino acids. CDR3 coding DNA: TGTGCCAGCAAGCGGTGGATCTCCTACGAGCAGTACTTC. It is translated as CASKRWISYEQYF.

The gene calls are TRBV28 and TRBJ2-7, with 9 bases identical to TRBD1. Germline values: CDR1 MDHEN, CDR2 SYDVKM. Trimming cost V 2 bases and J 5 bases; bases outside gene matches: 10. The CDR3 extends over 16 amino acids. CDR3 region: CASSLERQGVRNEQYF. The CDR3 nucleotides read TGTGCCAGCAGTTTAGAAAGACAGGGGGTTAGGAACGAGCAGTACTTC.